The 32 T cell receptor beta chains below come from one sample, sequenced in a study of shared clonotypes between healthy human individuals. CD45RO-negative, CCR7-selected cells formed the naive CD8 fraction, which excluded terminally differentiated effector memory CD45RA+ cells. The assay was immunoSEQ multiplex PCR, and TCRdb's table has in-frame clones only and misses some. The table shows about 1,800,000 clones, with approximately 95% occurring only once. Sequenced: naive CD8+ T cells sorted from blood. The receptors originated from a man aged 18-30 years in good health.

The CDR3 region is CASSFDWEGGYEQYF. The CDR3 coding sequence is TGTGCCAGCAGCTTTGACTGGGAGGGGGGCTACGAGCAGTACTTC. This chain joins TRBV7-9 and TRBJ2-7; TRBD2 is a possible D gene (7 bases). This CDR3 comprises 15 residues. Germline assignment: CDR1 SEHNR and CDR2 FQNEAQ (reference sequence). Trimming left V 3 bases short and J 3 bases short, with 15 bases between.

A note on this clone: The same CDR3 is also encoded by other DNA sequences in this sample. This CDR3 is CASSLYDTDTQYF. Written as DNA, the CDR3 is TGTGCCAGCAGTTTGTACGACACAGATACGCAGTATTTT. The gene calls are TRBV27 and TRBJ2-3, with D unclear. The germline V and J ends were trimmed by 3 bases and 2 bases, with 6 bases remaining between them. There are 13 residues in the CDR3. Germline V CDR1 and CDR2: MNHEY, SMNVEV (reference sequence).

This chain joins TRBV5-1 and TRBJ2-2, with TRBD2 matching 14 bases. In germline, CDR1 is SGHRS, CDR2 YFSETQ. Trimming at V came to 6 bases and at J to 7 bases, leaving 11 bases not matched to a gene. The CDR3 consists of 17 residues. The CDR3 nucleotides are TGCGCCAGCACCCTGACTAGCGGGAGGGCCTCTGGCGGGGAGCTGTTTTTT. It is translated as CASTLTSGRASGGELFF.

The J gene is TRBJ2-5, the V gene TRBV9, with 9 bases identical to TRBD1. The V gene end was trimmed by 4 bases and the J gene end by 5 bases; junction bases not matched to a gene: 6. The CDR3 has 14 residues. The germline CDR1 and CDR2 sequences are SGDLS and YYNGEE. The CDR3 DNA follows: TGTGCCAGCAGCAAACAGGGGGCCGGTGAGACCCAGTACTTC. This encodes CASSKQGAGETQYF.

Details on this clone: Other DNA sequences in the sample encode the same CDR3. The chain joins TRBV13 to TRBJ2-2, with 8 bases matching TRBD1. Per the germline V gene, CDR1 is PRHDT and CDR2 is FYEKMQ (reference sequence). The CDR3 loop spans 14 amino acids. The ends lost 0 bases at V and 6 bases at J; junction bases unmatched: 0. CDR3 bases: TGTGCCAGCAGCTTAGGACAGGGGGCCGGGGAGCTGTTTTTT. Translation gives CASSLGQGAGELFF. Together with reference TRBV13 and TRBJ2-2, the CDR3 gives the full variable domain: AAGVIQSPRHLIKEKRETATLKCYPIPRHDTVYWYQQGPGQDPQFLISFYEKMQSDKGSIPDRFSAQQFSDYHSELNMSSLELGDSALYFCASSLGQGAGELFFGEGSRLTVL.

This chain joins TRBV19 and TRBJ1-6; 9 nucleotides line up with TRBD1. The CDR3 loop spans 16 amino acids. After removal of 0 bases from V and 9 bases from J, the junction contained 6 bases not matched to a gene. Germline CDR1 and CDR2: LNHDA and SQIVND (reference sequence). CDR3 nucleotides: TGTGCCAGTAGTATAGATCACAGGGGGCAACGTTCACCCCTCCACTTT. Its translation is CASSIDHRGQRSPLHF. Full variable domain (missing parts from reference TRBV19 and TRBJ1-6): DGGITQSPKYLFRKEGQNVTLSCEQNLNHDAMYWYRQDPGQGLRLIYYSQIVNDFQKGDIAEGYSVSREKKESFPLTVTSAQKNPTAFYLCASSIDHRGQRSPLHFGNGTRLTVT.

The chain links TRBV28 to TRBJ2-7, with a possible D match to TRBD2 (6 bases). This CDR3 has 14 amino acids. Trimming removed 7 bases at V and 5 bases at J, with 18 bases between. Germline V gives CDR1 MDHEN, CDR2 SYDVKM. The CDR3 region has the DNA TGTGCCAGCACCTCGGAGGGATGGCCCGACGAGCAGTACTTC. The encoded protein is CASTSEGWPDEQYF.

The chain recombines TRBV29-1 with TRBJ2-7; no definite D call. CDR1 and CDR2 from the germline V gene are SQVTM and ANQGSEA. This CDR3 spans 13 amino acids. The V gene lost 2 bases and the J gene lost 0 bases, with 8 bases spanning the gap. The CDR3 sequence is CSVERTDSYEQYF. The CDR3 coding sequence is TGCAGCGTTGAAAGGACCGACTCCTACGAGCAGTACTTC.

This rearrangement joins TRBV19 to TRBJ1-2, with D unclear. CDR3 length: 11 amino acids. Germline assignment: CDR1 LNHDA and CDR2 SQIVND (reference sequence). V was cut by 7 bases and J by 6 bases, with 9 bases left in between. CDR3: CASTLGDGYTF. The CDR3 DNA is TGTGCCAGTACCCTCGGGGATGGCTACACCTTC.

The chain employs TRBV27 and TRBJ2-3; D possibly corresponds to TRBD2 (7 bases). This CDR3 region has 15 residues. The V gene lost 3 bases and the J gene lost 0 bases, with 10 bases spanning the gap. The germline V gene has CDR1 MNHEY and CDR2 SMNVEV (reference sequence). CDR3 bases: TGTGCCAGCAGTTTTCGGGGGGCAAGCACAGATACGCAGTATTTT. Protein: CASSFRGASTDTQYF.

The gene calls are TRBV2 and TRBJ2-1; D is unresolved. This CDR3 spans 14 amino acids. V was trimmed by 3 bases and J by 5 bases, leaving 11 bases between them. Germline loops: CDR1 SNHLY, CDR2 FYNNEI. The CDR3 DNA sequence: TGTGCCAGCAGTGACAGCTTAGCTCACAATGAGCAGTTCTTC. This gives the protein CASSDSLAHNEQFF. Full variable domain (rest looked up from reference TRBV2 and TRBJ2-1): EPEVTQTPSHQVTQMGQEVILRCVPISNHLYFYWYRQILGQKVEFLVSFYNNEISEKSEIFDDQFSVERPDGSNFTLKIRSTKLEDSAMYFCASSDSLAHNEQFFGPGTRLTVL.

The CDR3 nucleotides read TGTGCCAGCAGTCCCCTGACAGCAACTAATGAAAAACTGTTTTTT. This sequence encodes CASSPLTATNEKLFF. The chain links TRBV28 to TRBJ1-4, with a possible D match to TRBD1 (5 bases). Trimming shortened V by 5 bases and J by 0 bases, and 10 bases separated the two germline ends. Germline CDR1 and CDR2: MDHEN and SYDVKM. The CDR3 is 15 amino acids.

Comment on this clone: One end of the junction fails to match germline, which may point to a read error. This CDR3 reads CASSLEGLAGGEQFYEQYF. CDR3 DNA: TGTGCTAGCAGCTTAGAGGGACTAGCGGGAGGGGAACAGTTCTACGAGCAGTACTTC. The chain couples TRBV7-7 to TRBJ2-7; TRBD2 agrees at 16 bases. The length of the CDR3 is 19 residues. Germline assignment: CDR1 SSHAT and CDR2 FNYEAQ (reference sequence).

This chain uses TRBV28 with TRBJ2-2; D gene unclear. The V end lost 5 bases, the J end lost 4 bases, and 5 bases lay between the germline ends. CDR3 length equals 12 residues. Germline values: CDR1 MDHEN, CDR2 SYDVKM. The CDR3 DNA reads TGTGCCAGCAGTCCCCCCACCGGGGAGCTGTTTTTT. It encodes CASSPPTGELFF. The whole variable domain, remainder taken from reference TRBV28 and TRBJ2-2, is DVKVTQSSRYLVKRTGEKVFLECVQDMDHENMFWYRQDPGLGLRLIYFSYDVKMKEKGDIPEGYSVSREKKERFSLILESASTNQTSMYLCASSPPTGELFFGEGSRLTVL.

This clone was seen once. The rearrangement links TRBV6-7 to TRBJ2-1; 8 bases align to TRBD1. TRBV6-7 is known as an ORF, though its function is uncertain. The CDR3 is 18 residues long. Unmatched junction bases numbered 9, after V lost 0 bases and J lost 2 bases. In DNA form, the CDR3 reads TGTGCCAGCAGTTACTCCCCGTTAGGGACAGGAGCCTACAATGAGCAGTTCTTC. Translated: CASSYSPLGTGAYNEQFF.

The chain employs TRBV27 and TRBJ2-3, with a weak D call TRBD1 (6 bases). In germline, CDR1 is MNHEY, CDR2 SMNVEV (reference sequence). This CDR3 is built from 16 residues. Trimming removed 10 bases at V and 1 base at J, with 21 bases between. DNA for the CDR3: TGTGCCACCAAGGTTGGAATTGGGGGCGGCACAGATACGCAGTATTTT. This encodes CATKVGIGGGTDTQYF.

The CDR3 coding sequence is TGTGCCTGGAGTCCGCCGGGACAGGGATATTCACCCCTCCACTTT. Protein product: CAWSPPGQGYSPLHF. V and J are TRBV30 and TRBJ1-6, with 9 bases matching TRBD1. The germline V gene encodes CDR1 GTSNPN and CDR2 SVGIG (reference sequence). CDR3 length: 15 residues. V lost 2 bases, J lost 8 bases, and 7 bases stayed unmatched. Looking up the rest from reference TRBV30 and TRBJ1-6 gives the full variable domain: SQTIHQWPATLVQPVGSPLSLECTVEGTSNPNLYWYRQAAGRGLQLLFYSVGIGQISSEVPQNLSASRPQDRQFILSSKKLLLSDSGFYLCAWSPPGQGYSPLHFGNGTRLTVT.

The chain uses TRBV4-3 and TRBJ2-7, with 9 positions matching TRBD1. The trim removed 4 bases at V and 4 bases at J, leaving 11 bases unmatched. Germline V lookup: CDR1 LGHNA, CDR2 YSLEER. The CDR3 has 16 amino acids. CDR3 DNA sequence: TGCGCCAGCAGCCCAACTCCGGGACAGGGAGTTTACGAGCAGTACTTC. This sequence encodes CASSPTPGQGVYEQYF.

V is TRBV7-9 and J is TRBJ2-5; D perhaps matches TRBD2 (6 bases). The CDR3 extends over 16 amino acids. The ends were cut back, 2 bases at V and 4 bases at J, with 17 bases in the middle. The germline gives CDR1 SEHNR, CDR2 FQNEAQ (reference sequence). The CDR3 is CASSLSHGGLGETQYF. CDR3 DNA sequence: TGTGCCAGCAGCTTATCCCATGGGGGGTTGGGAGAGACCCAGTACTTC.

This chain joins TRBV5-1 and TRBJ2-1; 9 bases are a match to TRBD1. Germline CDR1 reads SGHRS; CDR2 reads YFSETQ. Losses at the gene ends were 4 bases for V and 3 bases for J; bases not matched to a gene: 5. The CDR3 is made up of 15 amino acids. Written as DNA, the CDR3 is TGCGCCAGCAGCATCCGGGACAGGGTCTACAATGAGCAGTTCTTC. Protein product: CASSIRDRVYNEQFF.

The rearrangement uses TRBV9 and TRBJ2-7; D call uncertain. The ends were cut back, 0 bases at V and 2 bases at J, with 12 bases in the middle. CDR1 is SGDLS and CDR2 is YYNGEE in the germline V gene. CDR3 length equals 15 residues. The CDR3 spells CASSVDMGKTYEQYF. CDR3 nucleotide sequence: TGTGCCAGCAGCGTAGATATGGGGAAGACCTACGAGCAGTACTTC.

The CDR3, as DNA: TGTGCCAGCAGCTTAGTGGGGAATTCGGATACGCAGTATTTT. Translation gives CASSLVGNSDTQYF. The chain joins TRBV11-3 to TRBJ2-3, with D uncertain. Germline lookup yields CDR1 SGHNT and CDR2 YENEEA. Trimming shortened V by 1 base and J by 6 bases, and 11 bases separated the two germline ends. CDR3 size: 14 residues. Combining the CDR3 with reference TRBV11-3 and TRBJ2-3 gives the whole variable domain EAGVVQSPRYKIIEKKQPVAFWCNPISGHNTLYWYLQNLGQGPELLIRYENEEAVDDSQLPKDRFSAERLKGVDSTLKIQPAELGDSAVYLCASSLVGNSDTQYFGPGTRLTVL.

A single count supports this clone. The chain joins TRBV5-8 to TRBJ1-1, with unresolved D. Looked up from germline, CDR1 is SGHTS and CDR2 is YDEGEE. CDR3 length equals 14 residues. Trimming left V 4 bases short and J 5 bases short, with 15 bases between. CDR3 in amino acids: CASSHEWVGTEAFF. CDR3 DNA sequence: TGTGCCAGCAGCCATGAGTGGGTAGGGACTGAAGCTTTCTTT. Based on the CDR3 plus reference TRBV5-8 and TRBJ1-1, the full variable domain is EAGVTQSPTHLIKTRGQQATLRCSPISGHTSVYWYQQALGLGLQFLLWYDEGEERNRGNFPPRFSGRQFPNYSSELNVNALELEDSALYLCASSHEWVGTEAFFGQGTRLTVV.

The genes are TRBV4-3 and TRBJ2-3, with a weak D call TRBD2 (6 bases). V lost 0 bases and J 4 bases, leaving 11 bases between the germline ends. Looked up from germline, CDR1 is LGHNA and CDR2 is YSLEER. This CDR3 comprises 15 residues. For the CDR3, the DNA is TGCGCCAGCAGCCAAGATCGGCTAGCGTCAGATACGCAGTATTTT. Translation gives CASSQDRLASDTQYF.

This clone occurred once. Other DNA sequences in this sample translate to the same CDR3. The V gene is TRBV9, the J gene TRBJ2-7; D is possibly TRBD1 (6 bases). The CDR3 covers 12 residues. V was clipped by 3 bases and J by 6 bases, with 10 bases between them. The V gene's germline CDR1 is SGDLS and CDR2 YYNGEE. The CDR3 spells CASSAQGSEQYF. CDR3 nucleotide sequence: TGTGCCAGCAGCGCACAGGGTTCCGAGCAGTACTTC.

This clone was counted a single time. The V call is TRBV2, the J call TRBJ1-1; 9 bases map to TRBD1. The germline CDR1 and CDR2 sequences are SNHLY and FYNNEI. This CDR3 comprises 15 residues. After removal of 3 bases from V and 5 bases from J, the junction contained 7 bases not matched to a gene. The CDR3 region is CASSDPGQGWTEAFF. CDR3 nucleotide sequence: TGTGCCAGCAGTGATCCGGGACAGGGATGGACTGAAGCTTTCTTT.

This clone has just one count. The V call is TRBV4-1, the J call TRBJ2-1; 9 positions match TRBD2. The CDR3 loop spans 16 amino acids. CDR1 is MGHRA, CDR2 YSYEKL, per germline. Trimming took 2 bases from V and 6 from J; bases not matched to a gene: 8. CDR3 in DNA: TGCGCCAGCAGCCAACAAGCGGGGGGCGGGTCCAATGAGCAGTTCTTC. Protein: CASSQQAGGGSNEQFF.

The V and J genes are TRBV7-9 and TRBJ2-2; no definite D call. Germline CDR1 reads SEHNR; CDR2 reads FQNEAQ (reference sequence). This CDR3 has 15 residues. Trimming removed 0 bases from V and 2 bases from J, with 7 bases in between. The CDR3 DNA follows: TGTGCCAGCAGCTTAGCGGGATTTAACACCGGGGAGCTGTTTTTT. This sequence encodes CASSLAGFNTGELFF.

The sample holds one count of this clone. CDR3 loop: CASSRPDEKLFF. The CDR3, as DNA: TGTGCCAGCAGCCGACCGGATGAAAAACTGTTTTTT. The chain uses TRBV2 and TRBJ1-4; D is ambiguous. Germline loops: CDR1 SNHLY, CDR2 FYNNEI. The CDR3 has 12 amino acids. V was shortened by 6 bases and J by 6 bases, with 8 bases between the two germline ends.

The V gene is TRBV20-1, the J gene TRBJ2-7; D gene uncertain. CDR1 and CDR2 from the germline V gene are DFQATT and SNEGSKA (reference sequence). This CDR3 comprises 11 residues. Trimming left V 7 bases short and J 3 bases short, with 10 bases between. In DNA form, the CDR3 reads TGCAGTGTCCCGGGCCTCTACGAGCAGTACTTC. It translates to CSVPGLYEQYF.

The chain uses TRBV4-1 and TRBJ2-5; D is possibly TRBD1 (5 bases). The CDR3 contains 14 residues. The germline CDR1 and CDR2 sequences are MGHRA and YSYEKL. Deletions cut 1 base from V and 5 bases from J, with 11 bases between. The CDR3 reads CASSQVGRSETQYF. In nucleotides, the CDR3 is TGCGCCAGCAGCCAAGTGGGGCGGAGTGAGACCCAGTACTTC.

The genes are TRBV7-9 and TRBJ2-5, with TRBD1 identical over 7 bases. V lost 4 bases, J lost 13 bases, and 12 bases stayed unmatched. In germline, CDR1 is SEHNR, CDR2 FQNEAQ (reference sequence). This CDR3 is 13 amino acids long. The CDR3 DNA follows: TGTGCCAGCAGCTGGCCGGGACAGACCTTTTCGTACTTC. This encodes CASSWPGQTFSYF.